The present TCR beta chain was sequenced within a study of cytomegalovirus exposure and HLA in healthy donors. Trimming cost V 5 bases and J 4 bases, with 18 bases left between them. The CDR3 extends over 15 amino acids. From germline, CDR1 is SEHNR and CDR2 FQNEAQ (reference sequence). Only in-frame clones appear in the TCRdb table, and some are missing; sequencing was by immunoSEQ multiplex PCR. Here the sample spans approximately 150,000 clones, around nine tenths being singletons. The source is a young man in good health and CMV-seropositive. The sample was PBMCs. The V and J genes are TRBV7-9 and TRBJ2-7, with D possibly being TRBD2 (5 bases). The CDR3 sequence: CASSITRTGIYEQYF. CDR3 DNA: TGTGCCAGCAGCATAACCCGGACGGGAATTTACGAGCAGTACTTC. Full variable domain (remainder filled in from reference TRBV7-9 and TRBJ2-7): DTGVSQNPRHKITKRGQNVTFRCDPISEHNRLYWYRQTLGQGPEFLTYFQNEAQLEKSRLLSDRFSAERPKGSFSTLEIQRTEQGDSAMYLCASSITRTGIYEQYFGPGTRLTVT.